Listed below are T cell receptor beta chains from one sample, sequenced in a study of patients and donors after allogeneic stem cell transplantation. TCRdb reprocessed the RT-PCR reads via MiXCR and lists one record per CDR3 protein. This sample yields hundreds of thousands of distinct CDR3 sequences, of which 16% are seen a single time; over 6% belongs to the top ten. The sequenced sample consisted of blood, either unsorted or a sorted T cell fraction (not recorded which). The receptors shown here come from a human donor who was either an allogeneic HSCT recipient or a stem cell or donor lymphocyte infusion donor (not recorded which). It is not recorded whose cells these are; they may come from a transplant donor. Both conserved end residues are part of each CDR3. The D gene is left open where the match is weak. Size is omitted from some rows. Given values are once, few, many or a class for expanded clones.

>TRBV3-1|TRBJ2-5|-|few
CASSQDVWETQYF
TGTGCCAGCAGCCAAGATGTATGGGAGACCCAGTACTTC
>TRBV7-2|TRBJ2-3|TRBD2|once
CASSTGTRRFTDTQYF
TGTGCCAGCAGCACCGGGACTAGGCGGTTCACAGATACGCAGTATTTT
>TRBV12-3/TRBV12-4|TRBJ2-1|TRBD2|-
CASTPRGSGRRLPSEQFF
TGTGCCAGCACCCCTCGGGGTAGCGGGAGAAGATTGCCGAGTGAGCAGTTCTTC
>TRBV19|TRBJ2-1|-|-
CASSISLSNEQFF
TGTGCCAGTAGTATAAGTCTGAGCAATGAGCAGTTCTTC
>TRBV6-1|TRBJ2-6|-|-
CASSERPFSGANVLTF
TGTGCCAGCAGTGAGAGACCTTTCTCTGGGGCCAACGTCCTGACTTTC
>TRBV27|TRBJ2-7|-|few
CASSLREFYEQYF
TGTGCCAGCAGTTTAAGGGAATTCTACGAGCAGTACTTC
>TRBV6-5|TRBJ2-3|TRBD2|few
CASSYQPNRLAGKTDTQYF
TGTGCCAGCAGTTACCAACCAAACCGACTAGCGGGAAAAACAGATACGCAGTATTTT
>TRBV19|TRBJ2-3|-|-
CASRTGTRTSTDTQYF
TGTGCCAGTAGAACCGGGACTCGAACTAGCACAGATACGCAGTATTTT
>TRBV7-2|TRBJ1-3|-|-
CASSQTAHSGNTIYF
TGTGCCAGCAGCCAAACAGCTCACTCTGGAAACACCATATATTTT
>TRBV7-2|TRBJ2-5|-|-
CASSLGRRGPPLGTQYF
TGTGCCAGCAGCTTAGGGAGGCGGGGGCCTCCTTTGGGGACCCAGTACTTC
>TRBV5-6|TRBJ2-3|-|-
CASRVRDKITDTQYF
TGTGCCAGCAGGGTGCGGGACAAAATCACAGATACGCAGTATTTT
>TRBV9|TRBJ2-1|-|few
CASSVGGAARTYNEQFF
TGTGCCAGCAGCGTAGGGGGAGCCGCCCGAACCTACAATGAGCAGTTCTTC
>TRBV2|TRBJ2-7|TRBD1|few
CASSTGTGGYEQYF
TGTGCCAGCAGCACCGGGACAGGGGGTTACGAGCAGTACTTC
>TRBV11-2|TRBJ2-2|TRBD2|-
CASSTTSGEITGELFF
TGTGCCAGCAGCACCACTAGCGGGGAGATCACCGGGGAGCTGTTTTTT
>TRBV24-1|TRBJ2-1|-|-
CATSDLDARGHNEQFF
TGTGCCACCAGTGATTTGGACGCCAGGGGACACAATGAGCAGTTCTTC
>TRBV7-2|TRBJ2-2|-|many
CASSSRWSSKTTGELFF
TGTGCCAGCAGCTCGCGATGGTCGTCTAAGACCACCGGGGAGCTGTTTTTT
>TRBV7-2|TRBJ2-7|TRBD1|-
CASSLISPDRADDEQYF
TGTGCCAGCAGCTTAATTTCTCCGGACAGGGCCGATGACGAGCAGTACTTC
>TRBV12-3/TRBV12-4|TRBJ2-3|TRBD2|few
CASSSGTSVTDTQYF
TGTGCCAGCAGTTCGGGGACTAGCGTCACAGATACGCAGTATTTT
>TRBV5-1|TRBJ2-7|-|many
CASRETQSPYEQYF
TGCGCCAGCCGTGAAACCCAGTCTCCCTACGAGCAGTACTTC
>TRBV27|TRBJ1-1|-|-
CASSVGGEAFF
TGTGCCAGCAGTGTAGGGGGAGAAGCTTTCTTT
>TRBV5-1|TRBJ1-1|-|-
CASSGSRTEAFF
TGCGCCAGTTCCGGGAGTCGGACTGAAGCTTTCTTT
>TRBV6-1|TRBJ1-2|-|-
CASSTRGANYGYTF
TGTGCCAGCAGTACCCGTGGGGCTAACTATGGCTACACCTTC
>TRBV20-1|TRBJ2-3|-|few
CSARKSGTTDTQYF
TGCAGTGCTAGAAAGTCGGGGACCACAGATACGCAGTATTTT
>TRBV7-6|TRBJ2-1|TRBD1|few
CASSLVSSRGQNEQFF
TGTGCCAGCAGCTTAGTGTCCAGCAGGGGGCAAAATGAGCAGTTCTTC
>TRBV30|TRBJ1-5|-|-
CAWSSNGLRGQPQHF
TGTGCCTGGAGTTCAAATGGACTCCGAGGGCAGCCCCAGCATTTT
>TRBV13|TRBJ1-6|TRBD1|-
CASSFGDRDSPLHF
TGTGCCAGCAGCTTTGGGGACAGGGATTCACCCCTCCACTTT
>TRBV2|TRBJ2-7|TRBD1|few
CASTWTGYNEQYF
TGTGCCAGCACCTGGACAGGGTACAACGAGCAGTACTTC
>TRBV18|TRBJ2-5|-|few
CASSQGNQETQYF
TGTGCCAGCTCACAAGGCAACCAAGAGACCCAGTACTTC
>TRBV29-1|TRBJ1-2|-|many
CSVVRGNGYTF
TGCAGCGTTGTTCGAGGAAATGGCTACACCTTC
>TRBV7-2|TRBJ2-3|-|few
CASSVATRDLSQYF
TGTGCCAGCAGCGTGGCGACGAGAGACTTATCGCAGTATTTT
>TRBV5-8|TRBJ2-5|TRBD2|-
CASSPGGGKGTQYF
TGTGCCAGCAGCCCCGGGGGAGGGAAAGGGACCCAGTACTTC
>TRBV6-1|TRBJ1-2|-|few
CATAKGGNYGYTF
TGTGCCACTGCGAAGGGGGGAAACTATGGCTACACCTTC
>TRBV14|TRBJ2-1|TRBD2|-
CASSQDRWTRSYNEQFF
TGTGCCAGCAGCCAAGATAGGTGGACTAGATCCTACAATGAGCAGTTCTTC
>TRBV20-1|TRBJ1-2|-|-
CSARGVAGRTNYGYTF
TGCAGTGCTAGAGGGGTGGCGGGGCGAACTAACTATGGCTACACCTTC
>TRBV6-5|TRBJ1-1|-|-
CASSYSGGAGSGAFF
TGTGCCAGCAGTTACTCCGGCGGTGCCGGCAGTGGAGCTTTCTTT
>TRBV18|TRBJ1-1|TRBD1|-
CASSPSSRGQNTEAFF
TGTGCCAGCTCACCTTCGTCCAGGGGGCAGAACACTGAAGCTTTCTTT
>TRBV12-3/TRBV12-4|TRBJ2-7|-|few
CASSFWDEQYF
TGTGCCAGCAGTTTCTGGGACGAGCAGTACTTC
>TRBV20-1|TRBJ1-2|TRBD1|few
CSAGGQVNYGYTF
TGCAGTGCTGGGGGACAGGTTAACTATGGCTACACCTTC
>TRBV10-3|TRBJ1-1|TRBD1|many
CAITYGTGGNTEAFF
TGTGCCATCACCTACGGGACAGGGGGAAACACTGAAGCTTTCTTT
>TRBV5-1|TRBJ1-5|-|-
CASSLEQGAQPQHF
TGCGCCAGCAGCTTGGAACAGGGCGCGCAGCCCCAGCATTTT
>TRBV6-5|TRBJ2-2|-|-
CASSYSEGGYGELFF
TGTGCCAGCAGTTACTCGGAGGGGGGCTACGGGGAGCTGTTTTTT
>TRBV7-6|TRBJ2-7|-|few
CASSSLLDYEQYF
TGTGCCAGCAGCTCCCTCCTGGACTACGAGCAGTACTTC
>TRBV20-1|TRBJ2-4|-|few
CSARDFRGPLAKNIQYF
TGCAGTGCTAGGGACTTCAGGGGTCCTTTAGCCAAAAACATTCAGTACTTC
>TRBV6-1|TRBJ1-5|-|few
CASTNGGTNQPQHF
TGTGCCAGCACCAACGGGGGAACCAATCAGCCCCAGCATTTT
>TRBV7-9|TRBJ2-1|TRBD2|few
CASSLREGNSF
TGTGCCAGCAGCTTGAGGGAGGGCAACTCCTTC
>TRBV11-2|TRBJ2-1|TRBD1|many
CASSGQPGQGWDEQFF
TGTGCCAGCAGCGGCCAACCGGGACAGGGATGGGATGAGCAGTTCTTC
>TRBV29-1|TRBJ2-7|TRBD2|many
CSVLGLAGTYEQYF
TGCAGCGTTCTTGGACTAGCGGGAACCTACGAGCAGTACTTC
>TRBV20-1|TRBJ1-2|-|few
CSARDFPGGYGYTF
TGCAGTGCTAGAGATTTCCCGGGGGGGTATGGCTACACCTTC
>TRBV11-3|TRBJ2-5|-|-
CASSLGRGSETQYF
TGTGCCAGCAGCTTAGGGCGGGGTTCGGAGACCCAGTACTTC
>TRBV20-1|TRBJ2-1|-|-
CSSRRVSVLDEQFF
TGCAGTTCGAGACGGGTATCGGTTCTCGATGAGCAGTTCTTC
>TRBV7-8|TRBJ2-1|TRBD2|-
CASSLRPAGGPEDEQFF
TGTGCCAGCAGCTTACGCCCAGCGGGAGGACCCGAGGATGAGCAGTTCTTC
>TRBV6-5|TRBJ2-7|TRBD2|few
CASSYSTPAGGYEQYF
TGTGCCAGCAGTTACTCCACTCCAGCGGGGGGGTACGAGCAGTACTTC
>TRBV20-1|TRBJ2-5|TRBD1|few
CSARDPGGGKETQYF
TGCAGTGCTAGAGACCCAGGGGGCGGAAAAGAGACCCAGTACTTC
>TRBV29-1|TRBJ2-3|TRBD2|-
CSVAEAGGRDTQYF
TGCAGCGTGGCCGAAGCGGGAGGGAGAGATACGCAGTATTTT
>TRBV7-8|TRBJ1-2|-|-
CASSLGRPGLYGYTF
TGTGCCAGCAGCTTAGGGAGGCCGGGCCTATATGGCTACACCTTC
>TRBV7-2|TRBJ2-5|TRBD2|-
CASRPGTSGGLETQYF
TGTGCCAGCAGGCCAGGGACTAGCGGGGGGTTAGAGACCCAGTACTTC
>TRBV4-1|TRBJ2-7|TRBD2|few
CASSLSPHLGLELGYEQYF
TGCGCCAGCAGCCTATCACCACACTTGGGACTAGAGCTAGGCTACGAGCAGTACTTC
>TRBV9|TRBJ2-1|TRBD2|-
CASSVRTSGYNEQFF
TGTGCCAGCAGCGTGAGGACTAGCGGTTACAATGAGCAGTTCTTC
>TRBV20-1|TRBJ1-3|TRBD1|-
CSVQQGAAGNTIYF
TGCAGTGTCCAACAGGGGGCCGCTGGAAACACCATATATTTT